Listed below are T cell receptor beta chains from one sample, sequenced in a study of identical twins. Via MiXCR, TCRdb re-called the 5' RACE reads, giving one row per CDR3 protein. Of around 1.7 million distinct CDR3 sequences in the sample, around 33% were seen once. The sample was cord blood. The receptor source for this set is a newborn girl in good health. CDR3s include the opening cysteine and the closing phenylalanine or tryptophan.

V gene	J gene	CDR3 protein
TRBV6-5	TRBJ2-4	CAGSPQEGNIQYF
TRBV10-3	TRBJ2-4	CAISDGATKNIQYF
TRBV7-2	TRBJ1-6	CASSLDRINSPLHF
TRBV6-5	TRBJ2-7	CAQSRTGGYEQYF
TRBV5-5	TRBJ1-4	CASIQSRINEKLFF
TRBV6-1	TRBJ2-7	CASSRLAGESYEQYF
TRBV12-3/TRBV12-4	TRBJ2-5	CASSLALELSGETQYF
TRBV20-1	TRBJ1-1	CSAREGTEAFF
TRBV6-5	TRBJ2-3	CASSPGGSGTDTQYF
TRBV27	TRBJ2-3	CASSSTGGRADTQYF
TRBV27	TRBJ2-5	CASSRVTGAHQETQYF
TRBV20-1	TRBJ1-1	CSAKTTVNTEAFF
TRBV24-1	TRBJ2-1	CATGIYNEQFF
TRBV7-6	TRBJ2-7	CASSLGYDTYEQYF
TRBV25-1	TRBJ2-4	CASSRTSGRGIQYF
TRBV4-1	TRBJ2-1	CASSQAENERFF
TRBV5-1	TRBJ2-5	CASSLEGPYQETQYF
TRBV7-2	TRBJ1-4	CASSPKGAEKLFF
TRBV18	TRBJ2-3	CASSPLAYTDTQYF
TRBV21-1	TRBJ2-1	CASSTTLNEQFF
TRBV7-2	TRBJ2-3	CASSFHWTGGRTDTQYF
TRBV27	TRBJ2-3	CASSRAATDTQYF
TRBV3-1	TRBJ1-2	CASSQDLPYGYTF
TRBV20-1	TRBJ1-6	CSARQQVKVPTPLHF
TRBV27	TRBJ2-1	CASSSSRHSYNEQFF
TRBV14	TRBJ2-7	CACSLRYPGEQYF
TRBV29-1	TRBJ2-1	CSVDNGLAGGLPYNEQFF
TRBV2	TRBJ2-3	CASRRGGAGTDTQYF
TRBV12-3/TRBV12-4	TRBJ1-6	CASSTTGYGSPLHF
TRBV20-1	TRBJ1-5	CSASDATGWEQPQHF
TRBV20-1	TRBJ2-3	CSAYFFERGTDTQYF
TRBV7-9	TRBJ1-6	CASSFLTGGSPLHF
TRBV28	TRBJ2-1	CASSLYGGVEQFF
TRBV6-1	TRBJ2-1	CASSESLAGWKAGDEQFF
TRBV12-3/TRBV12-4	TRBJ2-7	CARIAGLSSYEQYF
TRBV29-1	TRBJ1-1	CSVEANPGRGEAFF
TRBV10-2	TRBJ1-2	CASRNTNYGYTF
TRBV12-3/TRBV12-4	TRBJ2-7	CASSSALRYEQYF
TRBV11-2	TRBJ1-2	CASSLRQDNYGYTF
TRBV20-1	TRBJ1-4	CSARGTANEKLFF
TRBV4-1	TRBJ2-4	CASSQVPLVNIQYF
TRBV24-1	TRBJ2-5	CATSDPKPRGSYNEQYF
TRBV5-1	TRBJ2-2	CASSARGSPTAGELFF
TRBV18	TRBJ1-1	CASSGGMYTEAFF
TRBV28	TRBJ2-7	CASRTTGGLLYEQYF
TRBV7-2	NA	CASTPRGSYEQYF
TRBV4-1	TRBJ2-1	CASMGPTSEQFF
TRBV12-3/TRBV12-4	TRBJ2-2	CASSLFPRSGWNTGELFF
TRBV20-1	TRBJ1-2	CSARDLLSRDRADYGYTF
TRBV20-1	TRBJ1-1	CSARRQGATEAFF
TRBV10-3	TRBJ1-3	CAISERDSSGNTIYF
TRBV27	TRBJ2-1	CASSSPTRGNEQFF
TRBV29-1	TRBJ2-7	CSVARGTPYEQYF
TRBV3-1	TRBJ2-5	CASSQEVYRVQETRYF